The TCR beta chain under discussion was sequenced for a study of cytomegalovirus exposure and HLA in healthy donors. General observations from the study: The study listed approximately 160 cytomegalovirus-associated TCR beta chains. Presence/absence analyses treated sequencing depth as roughly uniform across donors.

The PCR contained 60 Vbeta and 13 Jbeta primers. Sequenced by immunoSEQ multiplex PCR; TCRdb stores in-frame clones only, minus some. Of over 150,000 clones detected, more than 60% appear once; the ten largest clones hold about 3.8%. The CDR3 covers 11 residues. CDR1 and CDR2 (germline): MGHDK, SYGVNS. The germline V and J ends were trimmed by 5 bases and 10 bases, with 9 bases remaining between them. About this clone: Its antigen is unidentified.

The sequencing input was PBMCs. The receptor comes from a woman aged 55-70 years in good health and CMV-seropositive. The rearrangement joins TRBV25-1 to TRBJ2-1; perhaps TRBD1 as D (7 bases). In nucleotides, the CDR3 is TGTGCCAGCAGTCCAGGGGGGGAGCAGTTCTTC. Residues: CASSPGGEQFF. Together with reference TRBV25-1 and TRBJ2-1, the CDR3 gives the full variable domain: EADIYQTPRYLVIGTGKKITLECSQTMGHDKMYWYQQDPGMELHLIHYSYGVNSTEKGDLSSESTVSRIRTEHFPLTLESARPSHTSQYLCASSPGGEQFFGPGTRLTVL.